This TCR beta chain was identified in a study of blood T cell repertoires in COVID-19. On the study more broadly: The United States, Italy and Spain were the sources of the acute and convalescent COVID-19 samples. Sample material is recorded as cDNA or gDNA derived from T cells, B-cell-depleted T cells, or PBMCs.

As processed by the authors: Reference gene primers were amplified, and this amplification served to estimate nucleated cell counts. Repertoires were generated with immunoSEQ multiplex PCR, while TCRdb's copy carries only in-frame clones and drops some. Clone size and the V and J calls come from that table; the DNA yielded D and trimming. Of around 42,000 clones listed, more than 75% are singletons. Between the trimmed V and J ends, which lost 2 bases and 0 bases, there was a span of 13 bases. The germline V gene encodes CDR1 MNHEY and CDR2 SMNVEV (reference sequence). This CDR3 spans 16 amino acids.

The rearrangement uses TRBV27 and TRBJ1-1; possibly TRBD1 for D (6 bases). The source of this sequence is a human donor in a cohort sampled during active COVID-19. Sample: peripheral blood. The CDR3 sequence is CASSLNRAGMNTEAFF. The CDR3 DNA reads TGTGCCAGCAGTTTAAACAGGGCGGGCATGAACACTGAAGCTTTCTTT.